This entry lists 26 T cell receptor beta chains sequenced from one sample in a study of human T cells and chemical hapten exposure. The time point is: patch test 1, 2 weeks after DPC sensitization. The treatment: therapeutic diphenylcyclopropenone sensitization with weekly scalp DPC. Using its own MiXCR run on the RACE reads, TCRdb lists one record per CDR3 protein. Of about 69,000 distinct CDR3 sequences in the sample, approximately 35% were seen once. The material was whole blood, obtained in connection with sensitization to the hapten diphenylcyclopropenone (DPC). These receptors were obtained from a man aged 40-49 years with alopecia areata. Some clones in this sample may be carry-over from other donors' samples.

The CDR3 coding sequence is TGTGCCAGCAGTCCTCCGGGACAACTCTCTGGAAACACCATATATTTT. It is translated as CASSPPGQLSGNTIYF. V usage is TRBV7-9 and J usage is TRBJ1-3; possibly TRBD1 for D (6 bases). V was pared by 6 bases and J by 0 bases, with 15 bases between. The CDR3 spans 16 residues. The V gene's germline CDR1 is SEHNR and CDR2 FQNEAQ (reference sequence).

The gene calls are TRBV25-1 and TRBJ2-1, with 12 bases aligning to TRBD2. The V segment lost 4 bases and the J segment 9 bases; nucleotides outside the gene matches: 4. The germline gives CDR1 MGHDK, CDR2 SYGVNS. The CDR3 consists of 14 residues. In DNA, the CDR3 is TGTGCCAGCAGTGCTAGCGGGAGGGGTGGTGAGCAGTTCTTC. It translates to CASSASGRGGEQFF.

The chain links TRBV6-6 to TRBJ2-3; D is unclear. There are 11 residues in the CDR3. V shed 8 bases and J shed 2 bases, with 5 bases lying between them. CDR1 and CDR2 from the germline V gene are MNHNY and SVGAGI (reference sequence). CDR3 nucleotide sequence: TGTGCCAGCCTAAACACAGATACGCAGTATTTT. It codes for CASLNTDTQYF.

The sample holds one count of this clonotype. The chain links TRBV20-1 to TRBJ2-3, with 7 bases that match TRBD2. Trimming cost V 0 bases and J 5 bases; bases outside gene matches: 5. Germline-derived CDR1 and CDR2 are DFQATT and SNEGSKA (reference sequence). This CDR3 has 14 residues. The CDR3 DNA sequence: TGCAGTGCTAGAGATGCGGGAGCGGTAGATACGCAGTATTTT. This codes for CSARDAGAVDTQYF.

This chain joins TRBV2 and TRBJ2-3; 8 positions agree with TRBD1. The germline gives CDR1 SNHLY, CDR2 FYNNEI. The length of the CDR3 is 12 residues. The junction had 6 bases not matched to a gene; V was cut back by 3 bases and J by 13 bases. CDR3 nucleotides: TGTGCCAGCAGTGAGTCGGACAGGGCCGAGTATTTT. Residues: CASSESDRAEYF.

The genes are TRBV20-1 and TRBJ1-3; D gene unclear. With 1 base removed from V and 0 bases from J, the gap between germline ends came to 10 bases. This CDR3 has 15 amino acids. In germline, CDR1 is DFQATT, CDR2 SNEGSKA (reference sequence). The CDR3 loop reads CSARGSVFSGNTIYF. CDR3 DNA sequence: TGCAGTGCTAGAGGGTCGGTTTTCTCTGGAAACACCATATATTTT.

As concerns this clonotype: Germline and junction disagree at one end, which may indicate a read error. The chain employs TRBV9 and TRBJ1-1; D is perhaps TRBD1 (6 bases). Germline loops: CDR1 SGDLS, CDR2 YYNGEE. The CDR3 loop spans 13 amino acids. CDR3 DNA: TGTGCCAGCAGCGTCCCTACGACAGGCAAAATCATCTTT. Translating it yields CASSVPTTGKIIF.

This clonotype came up once. The chain is built from TRBV7-6 and TRBJ1-1; D gene uncertain. V was shortened by 8 bases and J by 1 base, with 11 bases between the two germline ends. The CDR3 contains 13 residues. Germline V CDR1 and CDR2: SGHVS, FNYEAQ. CDR3: CASATQRNTEAFF. The CDR3 DNA sequence: TGTGCCAGCGCCACGCAGCGGAACACTGAAGCTTTCTTT. Using reference TRBV7-6 and TRBJ1-1 for the parts outside the CDR3, the full variable domain is GAGVSQSPRYKVTKRGQDVALRCDPISGHVSLYWYRQALGQGPEFLTYFNYEAQQDKSGLPNDRFSAERPEGSISTLTIQRTEQRDSAMYRCASATQRNTEAFFGQGTRLTVV.

This clonotype was seen once. The genes are TRBV12-3 or TRBV12-4 and TRBJ2-1; 12 bases match TRBD2. Losses at the gene ends were 7 bases for V and 6 bases for J; bases not matched to a gene: 7. The CDR3 totals 15 residues. As DNA, the CDR3 is TGTGCCAGCAACCTAGCGGGAGGGGGGTCCAATGAGCAGTTCTTC. The encoded protein is CASNLAGGGSNEQFF.

This clonotype was counted between two and nine times. The chain uses TRBV12-3 or TRBV12-4 and TRBJ2-2; 8 bases agree with TRBD2. Trimming at V came to 6 bases and at J to 6 bases, leaving 12 bases not matched to a gene. CDR3 size: 16 residues. CDR3 protein: CASRRISGIGSGELFF. CDR3 DNA: TGTGCCAGCAGAAGAATTAGCGGGATTGGCTCCGGGGAGCTGTTTTTT.

The chain is built from TRBV6-6 and TRBJ1-5; D gene ambiguous. Germline CDR1 and CDR2: MNHNY and SVGAGI (reference sequence). The V gene lost 1 base and the J gene lost 4 bases, with 5 bases spanning the gap. The CDR3 extends over 13 amino acids. The CDR3 DNA sequence: TGTGCCAGCAGTTACTACACGAATCAGCCCCAGCATTTT. It yields the protein CASSYYTNQPQHF.

This clonotype was detected only a few times. The rearrangement links TRBV2 to TRBJ2-6, with 9 bases fitting TRBD1. Looked up from germline, CDR1 is SNHLY and CDR2 is FYNNEI. The CDR3 consists of 20 residues. V lost 6 bases and J lost 1; bases outside the gene matches: 16. CDR3 loop: CASSLRDRARWVSGANVLTF. In nucleotides, the CDR3 is TGTGCCAGCAGCTTGAGGGACAGGGCCCGGTGGGTGTCTGGGGCCAACGTCCTGACTTTC.

This chain links TRBV4-2 with TRBJ2-7; D unclear. Trimming removed 1 base from V and 3 bases from J, with 10 bases in between. This CDR3 region has 14 residues. CDR1 and CDR2 from the germline V gene are LGHNA and YNFKEQ. The DNA of the CDR3 is TGTGCCAGCAGCCAAGCGAAGGGTAGCTACGAGCAGTACTTC. Amino acids: CASSQAKGSYEQYF.

This clonotype showed up just a few times. The rearrangement links TRBV5-6 to TRBJ2-7; possible D gene TRBD2, 7 bases. Between the trimmed V and J ends, which lost 1 base and 2 bases, there was a span of 10 bases. The CDR3 runs 14 residues. The germline V gene has CDR1 SGHDT and CDR2 YYEEEE. CDR3 bases: TGTGCCAGCAGCTTGATGCGGGGGCCCTACGAGCAGTACTTC. It translates to CASSLMRGPYEQYF.

This clonotype was counted a few times. V and J are TRBV20-1 and TRBJ2-3; D not resolved. The CDR3 sequence is 14 residues long. Trimming left V 0 bases short and J 1 base short, with 8 bases between. The V gene's germline CDR1 is DFQATT and CDR2 SNEGSKA (reference sequence). CDR3 sequence (DNA): TGCAGTGCTAGAGAAGGTGTCGGCACAGATACGCAGTATTTT. Amino acids: CSAREGVGTDTQYF.

This clonotype was detected many times. The rearrangement uses TRBV20-1 and TRBJ1-1; the D is unclear. Germline lookup yields CDR1 DFQATT and CDR2 SNEGSKA (reference sequence). Trimming left V 5 bases short and J 4 bases short, with 17 bases between. The CDR3 is 14 amino acids. CDR3 DNA sequence: TGCAGTGCTCCTCCTCCCGGGTCCCCCACTGAAGCTTTCTTT. It codes for CSAPPPGSPTEAFF.

The rearrangement uses TRBV9 and TRBJ2-1; D is ambiguous. V lost 5 bases to trimming and J lost 0 bases, with 12 bases between them. The germline V gene has CDR1 SGDLS and CDR2 YYNGEE. This CDR3 contains 15 residues. The CDR3 nucleotides read TGTGCCAGCAGTGCCGAATTTGGCTCCTACAATGAGCAGTTCTTC. Protein product: CASSAEFGSYNEQFF.

V is TRBV3-1 and J is TRBJ2-1, with no clear D. From germline, CDR1 is LGHDT and CDR2 YNNKEL (reference sequence). V shed 5 bases and J shed 7 bases, with 12 bases lying between them. This CDR3 spans 13 amino acids. This CDR3 reads CASSSHEENEQFF. The CDR3 DNA follows: TGTGCCAGCAGCTCCCATGAGGAAAATGAGCAGTTCTTC.

The rearrangement uses TRBV7-9 and TRBJ2-1; D is undetermined. V lost 1 base and J 8 bases, leaving 9 bases between the germline ends. The CDR3 length is 13 residues. Germline assignment: CDR1 SEHNR and CDR2 FQNEAQ (reference sequence). The CDR3 sequence is CASSLETLDEQFF. The CDR3 DNA follows: TGTGCCAGCAGCTTAGAGACTCTCGATGAGCAGTTCTTC.

This chain connects TRBV12-3 or TRBV12-4 to TRBJ2-5; D unclear. This CDR3 spans 12 amino acids. The germline V and J ends were trimmed by 5 bases and 5 bases, with 9 bases remaining between them. CDR3 DNA sequence: TGTGCCAGCAGTCCCGTGCAGGAGACCCAGTACTTC. As protein: CASSPVQETQYF.

This clonotype has only a few counts. This chain connects TRBV5-1 to TRBJ1-4; D gene ambiguous. Trimming removed 0 bases at V and 6 bases at J, with 12 bases between. Germline V gene sequence: CDR1 SGHRS, CDR2 YFSETQ. This CDR3 comprises 15 residues. The CDR3 spells CASSLAGYTDEKLFF. CDR3 in DNA: TGCGCCAGCAGCTTGGCAGGCTACACGGATGAAAAACTGTTTTTT.

The chain links TRBV7-9 to TRBJ2-1, with D perhaps matching TRBD1 or TRBD2 (5 bases each). CDR3 length: 16 amino acids. V was clipped by 5 bases and J by 4 bases, with 18 bases between them. Germline V gene lookup returns CDR1 SEHNR and CDR2 FQNEAQ (reference sequence). CDR3 DNA sequence: TGTGCCAGCAGCCCCGGGACCTTGGGGCCGTACAATGAGCAGTTCTTC. Translated, it gives CASSPGTLGPYNEQFF.

A few counts support this clonotype. The CDR3 sequence is CASSSGIPKGETQYF. CDR3 sequence (DNA): TGTGCCAGCAGCTCGGGAATCCCCAAAGGAGAGACCCAGTACTTC. This chain joins TRBV5-4 and TRBJ2-5; perhaps TRBD2 as D (5 bases). V was clipped by 3 bases and J by 4 bases, with 16 bases between them. CDR1 is SGHNT and CDR2 is YYREEE in the germline V gene (reference sequence). The CDR3 loop spans 15 amino acids.

The rearrangement uses TRBV3-1 and TRBJ2-3; D is possibly TRBD1 (5 bases). Trimming pared 0 bases from V and 5 bases from J, leaving 18 bases between. The CDR3 consists of 17 residues. Germline V CDR1 and CDR2: LGHDT, YNNKEL (reference sequence). CDR3 DNA sequence: TGTGCCAGCAGCCAAGATTCGGTCAGGGTTGGGGAAGATACGCAGTATTTT. Protein sequence: CASSQDSVRVGEDTQYF.

With respect to this clonotype: A much larger clone differs by one base, so this may be a read error. The J gene is TRBJ1-4, the V gene TRBV28, with a possible D match to TRBD1 (6 bases). The CDR3 has 14 amino acids. Germline V lookup: CDR1 MDHEN, CDR2 SYDVKM. CDR3 amino acids: CACSPGATNEKLFF. CDR3 DNA sequence: TGTGCCTGCAGCCCAGGGGCAACTAATGAAAAACTGTTTTTT.

The gene calls are TRBV6-2 or TRBV6-3 and TRBJ2-1; D call uncertain. CDR3 size: 12 residues. Trimming pared 6 bases from V and 5 bases from J, leaving 8 bases between. Germline V gene sequence: CDR1 MNHEY, CDR2 SVGEGT. The CDR3 spells CASSNTDNEQFF. The CDR3 region has the DNA TGTGCCAGCAGCAACACGGACAATGAGCAGTTCTTC.